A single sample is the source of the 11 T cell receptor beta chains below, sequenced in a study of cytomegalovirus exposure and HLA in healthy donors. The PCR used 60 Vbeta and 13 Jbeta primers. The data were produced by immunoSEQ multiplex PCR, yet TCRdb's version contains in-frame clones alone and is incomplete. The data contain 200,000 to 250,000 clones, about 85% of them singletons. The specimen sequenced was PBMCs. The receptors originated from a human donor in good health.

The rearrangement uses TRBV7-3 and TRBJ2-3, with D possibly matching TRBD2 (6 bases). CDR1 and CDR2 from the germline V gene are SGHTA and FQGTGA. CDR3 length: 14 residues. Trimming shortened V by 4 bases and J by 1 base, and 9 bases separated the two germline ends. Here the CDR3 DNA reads TGTGCCAGCAGCTCTGCGGGACGCACAGATACGCAGTATTTT. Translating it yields CASSSAGRTDTQYF.

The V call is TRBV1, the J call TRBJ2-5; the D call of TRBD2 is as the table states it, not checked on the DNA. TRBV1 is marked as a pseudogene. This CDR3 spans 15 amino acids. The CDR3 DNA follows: TGCACCAGCAGCCAGGAGCGGGCCAGGTTAGCGACCCAGTACTTC. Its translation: CTSSQERARLATQYF.

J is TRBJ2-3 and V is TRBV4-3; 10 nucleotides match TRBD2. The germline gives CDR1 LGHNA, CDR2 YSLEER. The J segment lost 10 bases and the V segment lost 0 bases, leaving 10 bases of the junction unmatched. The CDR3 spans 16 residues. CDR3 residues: CASSQDRGLALYAQYF. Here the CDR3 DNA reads TGCGCCAGCAGCCAAGATAGGGGACTAGCGTTGTATGCGCAGTATTTT.

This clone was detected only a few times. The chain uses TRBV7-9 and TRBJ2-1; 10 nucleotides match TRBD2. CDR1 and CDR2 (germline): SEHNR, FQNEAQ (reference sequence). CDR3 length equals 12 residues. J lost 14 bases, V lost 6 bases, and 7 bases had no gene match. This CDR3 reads CASRKLAGEKFF. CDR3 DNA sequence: TGTGCCAGCAGAAAGCTAGCGGGAGAAAAGTTCTTC.

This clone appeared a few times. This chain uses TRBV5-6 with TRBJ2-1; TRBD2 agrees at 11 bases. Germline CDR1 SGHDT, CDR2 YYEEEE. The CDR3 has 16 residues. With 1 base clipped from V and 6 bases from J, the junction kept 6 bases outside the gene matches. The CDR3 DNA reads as TGTGCCAGCAGCTTGAGGATAACTAGCGGGAGCAATGAGCAGTTCTTC. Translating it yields CASSLRITSGSNEQFF. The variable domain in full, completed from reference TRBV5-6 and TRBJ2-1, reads DAGVTQSPTHLIKTRGQQVTLRCSPKSGHDTVSWYQQALGQGPQFIFQYYEEEERQRGNFPDRFSGHQFPNYSSELNVNALLLGDSALYLCASSLRITSGSNEQFFGPGTRLTVL.

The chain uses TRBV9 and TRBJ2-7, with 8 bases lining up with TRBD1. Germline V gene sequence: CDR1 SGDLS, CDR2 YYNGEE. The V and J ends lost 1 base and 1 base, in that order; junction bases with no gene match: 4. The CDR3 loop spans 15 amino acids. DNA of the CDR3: TGTGCCAGCAGCGTAACGGGACAGGATTCCTACGAGCAGTACTTC. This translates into CASSVTGQDSYEQYF.

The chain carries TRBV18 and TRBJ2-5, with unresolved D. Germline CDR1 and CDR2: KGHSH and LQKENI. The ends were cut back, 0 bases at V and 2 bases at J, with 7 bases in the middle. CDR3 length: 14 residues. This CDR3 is CASSPPVQQETQYF. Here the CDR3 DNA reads TGTGCCAGCTCACCACCGGTTCAGCAAGAGACCCAGTACTTC.

The CDR3 sequence: CASRARTGLYEQYF. CDR3 coding DNA: TGTGCCAGTAGGGCGCGGACAGGGCTCTACGAGCAGTACTTC. The chain is built from TRBV19 and TRBJ2-7, with 8 bases lining up with TRBD1. This CDR3 is 14 amino acids long. V shed 6 bases, J shed 3 bases, and the junction held 7 bases outside the gene matches. Per the germline V gene, CDR1 is LNHDA and CDR2 is SQIVND (reference sequence).

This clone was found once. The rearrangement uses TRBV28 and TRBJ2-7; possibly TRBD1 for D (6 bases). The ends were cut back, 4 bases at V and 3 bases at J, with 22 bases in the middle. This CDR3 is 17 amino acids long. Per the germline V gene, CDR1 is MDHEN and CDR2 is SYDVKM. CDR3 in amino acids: CASSSQPGTSWGYEQYF. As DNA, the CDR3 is TGTGCCAGCAGTTCGCAACCTGGGACATCGTGGGGCTACGAGCAGTACTTC.

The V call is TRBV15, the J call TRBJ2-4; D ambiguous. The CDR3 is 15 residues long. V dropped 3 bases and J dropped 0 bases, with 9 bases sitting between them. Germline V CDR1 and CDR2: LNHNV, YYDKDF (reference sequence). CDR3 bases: TGTGCCACCAGCAGCCTACAGCTAGCCAAAAACATTCAGTACTTC. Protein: CATSSLQLAKNIQYF.

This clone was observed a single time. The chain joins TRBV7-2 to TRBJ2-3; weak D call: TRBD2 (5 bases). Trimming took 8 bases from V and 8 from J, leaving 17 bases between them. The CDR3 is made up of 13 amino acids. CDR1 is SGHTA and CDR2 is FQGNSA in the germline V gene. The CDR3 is CASEPGGSATQYF. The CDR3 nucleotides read TGTGCCAGCGAACCGGGCGGTAGCGCTACGCAGTATTTT. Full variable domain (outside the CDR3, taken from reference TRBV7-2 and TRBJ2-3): GAGVSQSPSNKVTEKGKDVELRCDPISGHTALYWYRQSLGQGLEFLIYFQGNSAPDKSGLPSDRFSAERTGGSVSTLTIQRTQQEDSAVYLCASEPGGSATQYFGPGTRLTVL.